This entry is about one T cell receptor (beta chain). Antigen unknown. Only in-frame clones appear in the TCRdb table, and some are missing; sequencing was by immunoSEQ multiplex PCR. The table has about 200,000 clones, roughly 83% seen once. The trim removed 5 bases at V and 4 bases at J, leaving 3 bases unmatched. This CDR3 region has 14 residues. Germline V gene data show CDR1 as MRHNA and CDR2 as SNTAGT. This record belongs to a study of cytomegalovirus exposure and HLA in healthy donors. Regarding the study as a whole: Subsequent analysis revealed that first-cohort TCR clusters tended to co-occur in the approximately 120 validation repertoires. Both high specificity and high sensitivity reportedly marked the classifier's diagnosis of cytomegalovirus status.

The rearrangement uses TRBV6-4 and TRBJ2-1, with 9 bases matching TRBD2. Sequencing input: PBMCs. This clonotype was sampled from a woman younger than 30 in good health and CMV-seronegative. The CDR3 bases are TGTGCCAGCAGTCGGACTAGCGAGTACAATGAGCAGTTCTTC. Translating it yields CASSRTSEYNEQFF.